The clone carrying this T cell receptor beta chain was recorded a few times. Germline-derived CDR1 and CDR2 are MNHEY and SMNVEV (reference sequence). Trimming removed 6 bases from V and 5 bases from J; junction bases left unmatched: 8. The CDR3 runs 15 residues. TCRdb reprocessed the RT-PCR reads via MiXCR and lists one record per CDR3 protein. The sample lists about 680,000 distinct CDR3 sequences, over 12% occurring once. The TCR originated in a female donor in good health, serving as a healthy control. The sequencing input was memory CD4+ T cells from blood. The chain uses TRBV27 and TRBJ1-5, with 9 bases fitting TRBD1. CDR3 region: CASRTGTGSDQPQHF. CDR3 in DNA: TGTGCCAGCAGGACCGGGACAGGGTCCGATCAGCCCCAGCATTTT.